This is a list of T cell receptor beta chains from one sample in a study of technical replicates of blood from several donors. Data came from immunoSEQ multiplex PCR; TCRdb stores just in-frame clones and leaves some out. The sample yields about 75,000 clones, approximately 97% seen once. Sequenced: T cells isolated from PBMCs. These receptors all stem from a human donor in good health. CDR3s include the opening cysteine and the closing phenylalanine or tryptophan. Fields, in order: J gene, D gene, clone size, V gene, CDR3 protein, CDR3 DNA. The D gene is left open where the match is weak. Part of the rows lack a size; the others show once, few, many or a class for expanded clones.

TRBJ2-1 - - TRBV25-1 CASSDQREIPYNEQFF TGTGCCAGCAGTGACCAACGGGAGATCCCCTACAATGAGCAGTTCTTC
TRBJ2-1 TRBD2 - TRBV7-2 CASSLGKRGTEQFF TGTGCCAGCAGCTTAGGTAAGCGGGGTACTGAGCAGTTCTTC
TRBJ2-1 - - TRBV20-1 CSAIRREQFF TGCAGTGCTATCCGCCGGGAGCAGTTCTTC
TRBJ2-7 - - TRBV5-1 CASSLIFRAGREQYF TGCGCCAGCAGCTTGATTTTCAGGGCTGGGCGCGAGCAGTACTTC
TRBJ2-7 TRBD2 - TRBV18 CASSPQSGLAIEQYF TGTGCCAGCTCACCGCAAAGTGGACTAGCGATCGAGCAGTACTTC
TRBJ1-1 - - TRBV7-3 CASSSGQNTEAFF TGTGCCAGCAGCTCTGGGCAAAACACTGAAGCTTTCTTT
TRBJ1-1 - - TRBV6-1 CASRAHTNTEAFF TGTGCCAGCAGGGCACATACGAACACTGAAGCTTTCTTT
TRBJ2-1 TRBD2 - TRBV27 CASSSTSGGVFNEQFF TGTGCCAGCAGTTCAACTAGCGGGGGGGTATTTAATGAGCAGTTCTTC
TRBJ2-7 TRBD1 - TRBV7-3 CASSFTGTGGEQYF TGTGCCAGCAGCTTTACCGGGACAGGGGGCGAGCAGTACTTC
TRBJ2-3 - - TRBV15 CATSRVLVGEGTDTQYF TGTGCCACCAGCAGAGTACTTGTGGGAGAAGGCACAGATACGCAGTATTTT
TRBJ2-7 - - TRBV2 CASSVDSNPEQYF TGTGCCAGCAGTGTTGACAGTAACCCCGAGCAGTACTTC
TRBJ1-2 - - TRBV2 CASSPGPARNYGYTF TGTGCCAGCAGTCCAGGGCCAGCCAGGAACTATGGCTACACCTTC
TRBJ1-4 - - TRBV11-2 CASSFLGTPNEKLFF TGTGCCAGCAGCTTTCTTGGCACACCCAATGAAAAACTGTTTTTT
TRBJ2-7 TRBD1 once TRBV25-1 CASSRTGLTSYEQYF TGTGCCAGCAGCAGGACAGGGTTAACCTCCTACGAGCAGTACTTC
TRBJ1-2 - - TRBV5-6 CASSIQGSSNYGYTF TGTGCCAGCAGCATTCAGGGTTCGTCTAACTATGGCTACACCTTC
TRBJ2-1 TRBD2 - TRBV5-4 CASSSLGTSGTRNEQFF TGTGCCAGCAGCTCCCTAGGGACTAGCGGGACGAGAAATGAGCAGTTCTTC
TRBJ2-5 - - TRBV7-9 CASDPGEETQYF TGTGCCAGCGATCCGGGGGAAGAGACCCAGTACTTC
TRBJ2-1 TRBD2 - TRBV11-2 CASSLATSGIENEQFF TGTGCCAGCAGCTTAGCGACTAGCGGGATAGAGAATGAGCAGTTCTTC
TRBJ2-3 TRBD1 - TRBV28 CASDRGLFGDTQYF TGTGCCAGTGACAGGGGGCTATTTGGAGATACGCAGTATTTT
TRBJ2-2 - - TRBV7-6 CASSLAGGITGELFF TGTGCCAGCAGTTTGGCTGGGGGGATCACCGGGGAGCTGTTTTTT
TRBJ1-1 - few TRBV13 CASSLSMNTEAFF TGTGCCAGCTCGTTATCTATGAACACTGAAGCTTTCTTT
TRBJ2-1 TRBD2 - TRBV5-1 CASALFWAGGNEQFF TGCGCCAGCGCTCTCTTCTGGGCGGGGGGCAATGAGCAGTTCTTC
TRBJ2-3 TRBD2 - TRBV27 CASSPLGGAFTDTQYF TGTGCCAGCAGCCCGCTCGGGGGGGCCTTCACAGATACGCAGTATTTT
TRBJ2-1 - - TRBV19 CASVPATGNKGYNEQFF TGTGCCTCAGTCCCCGCGACGGGGAATAAGGGCTACAATGAGCAGTTCTTC
TRBJ1-1 - once TRBV5-1 CASSSDTNWNTEAFF TGCGCCAGCAGCTCGGACACTAATTGGAACACTGAAGCTTTCTTT
TRBJ1-6 - once TRBV18 CASSPGQDNSPLHF TGTGCCAGCTCACCTGGGCAGGATAATTCACCCCTCCACTTT
TRBJ2-1 - - TRBV9 CASSGGDKSNEQFF TGTGCCAGCAGCGGAGGGGACAAGTCCAATGAGCAGTTCTTC
TRBJ2-1 - - TRBV6-4 CASSDSSSFPYNEQFF TGTGCCAGCAGTGACTCGTCCTCCTTCCCCTACAATGAGCAGTTCTTC
TRBJ1-5 - once TRBV5-1 CASSLRRNQPQHF TGCGCCAGCAGCTTGCGTCGCAATCAGCCCCAGCATTTT
TRBJ1-2 TRBD1 - TRBV2 CASSDWTGDYGYTF TGTGCCAGCAGTGACTGGACAGGGGACTATGGCTACACCTTC
TRBJ1-3 - - TRBV7-6 CASSLAQGISGNTIYF TGTGCCAGCAGCTTAGCGCAGGGAATCTCTGGAAACACCATATATTTT
TRBJ1-2 TRBD1 - TRBV5-1 CASSSETGKGYGYTF TGCGCCAGCAGCTCGGAGACAGGGAAGGGCTATGGCTACACCTTC
TRBJ2-1 TRBD2 - TRBV28 CASSLVFSQETSGVDNEQFF TGTGCCAGCAGTTTAGTTTTTTCACAGGAGACTAGCGGGGTGGACAATGAGCAGTTCTTC
TRBJ1-2 - once TRBV28 CASTEGAANYGYTF TGTGCCAGCACCGAAGGGGCGGCTAACTATGGCTACACCTTC
TRBJ1-2 - - TRBV2 CASRVEGGGYGYTF TGTGCCAGCAGGGTAGAAGGAGGAGGCTATGGCTACACCTTC
TRBJ1-5 - - TRBV6-4 CASSDFFRLNSNQPQHF TGTGCCAGCAGTGACTTTTTTCGGTTAAATAGCAATCAGCCCCAGCATTTT
TRBJ1-6 TRBD1 - TRBV2 CASSVGTGGHSPLHF TGTGCCAGCAGTGTTGGGACAGGGGGGCATTCACCCCTCCACTTT
TRBJ1-2 TRBD1 few TRBV6-5 CASSLGQLYGYTF TGTGCCAGCAGTTTGGGACAGCTTTATGGCTACACCTTC
TRBJ2-5 - - TRBV6-6 CASSYFGGMETQYF TGTGCCAGCAGTTACTTTGGGGGGATGGAGACCCAGTACTTC
TRBJ2-7 TRBD2 - TRBV11-2 CASSLPSPSGDYEQYF TGTGCCAGCAGCTTACCTAGTCCTAGCGGAGACTACGAGCAGTACTTC
TRBJ2-7 TRBD1 - TRBV28 CASSPDRGYEQYF TGTGCCAGCAGTCCAGACAGGGGCTACGAGCAGTACTTC
TRBJ2-7 TRBD2 - TRBV29-1 CSVPGLSHEQYF TGCAGCGTCCCGGGACTATCACACGAGCAGTACTTC